The source of this T cell receptor (beta chain) is a study of early T cells in non-severe SARS-CoV-2 infection (dated by TCRdb to about 2021). For the study in its entirety: Bulk RNA from unsorted whole blood was used for TCR sequencing, so alpha and beta chains could not be paired. General conclusions and limits of the study: VDJdb matching was skewed toward anti-spike CD8 responses and likely underestimated virus-specific expansions, missing private and CD4 specificities.

A remark on this clonotype: This receptor's antigen is unknown. One base away there is no much larger clone; base qualities are not given.

Receptor amplification or capture employed 5' RACE. TCRdb lists the instrument as NextSeq 500. The TCR library protocol attached unique molecular identifiers to individual cDNA molecules to correct for sequencing error and PCR bias. Both TCR alpha and beta chains were sequenced, and tight co-correlation was observed between alpha and beta sequence abundances in each sample. As for how the authors treated the data: Decombinator V4 was used to perform V gene, J gene and CDR3 annotation of TCR sequences. Expanded TCRs were defined as changing significantly between any two time points under a Poisson model with p below 0.0001. TCR abundances were normalised to the total number of TCRs sequenced per sample and expressed as counts per million. TRAV1-2 paired with TRAJ12, TRAJ20 or TRAJ33 defined MAIT TCRs, while TRAV10 paired with TRAJ18 defined iNKT TCRs. A search of VDJdb, accessed on 1 November 2021, was run for TCRs annotated to CMV, EBV and SARS-CoV-2, with TCRs annotated for multiple antigens excluded. TCRdb cleaned the public reads at Q25 with fastp, built clones with MiXCR and kept in-frame beta chains. Rows are combined by CDR3 protein, so each entry shows the most common genes and DNA. The V and J calls were not made by the authors but by TCRdb's processing. The sample table contains some 87,000 distinct CDR3 sequences; only one count was recorded for 10% to 15% of them. The ten biggest clones cover 1% to 1.4% of the sample.

This was a case-control study nested in a cohort of healthcare workers in London, UK, who had nasopharyngeal swab PCR tests and blood samples taken every week. Healthcare workers were recruited during the week of the UK lockdown, between 23 and 31 March 2020, and followed weekly for up to roughly 15 weeks. Relative to germline, V is 2 bases shorter and J is 0 bases shorter, with 7 bases between their ends. The CDR3 spans 15 residues, from the cysteine through the phenylalanine. Kept here is only the CDR3 DNA, which spans 45 bases and is read in frame from base 1. Taken from the germline V gene, the CDR1 and CDR2 loops are MNHEY and SVGEGT.

Sequenced sample: whole blood. The TCR comes from an adult who was a healthcare worker with PCR-confirmed SARS-CoV-2 infection or an uninfected control (not recorded which). The rearrangement joined TRBV6-2 or TRBV6-3 to TRBJ2-2; no D segment can be confidently identified. The DNA sequence is TGTGCCAGCAGTTACAGAGACGCGAACACCGGGGAGCTGTTTTTT. This is translated as CASSYRDANTGELFF.